Below are 27 T cell receptor beta chains sequenced from a single sample in a study of early T cells in non-severe SARS-CoV-2 infection. Each CDR3 protein gets one entry after TCRdb re-called the 5' RACE reads with MiXCR. The repertoire holds around 27,000 distinct CDR3 sequences, with 2.5% to 3.5% as singletons. Sequencing used whole blood. These receptors were obtained from an adult who was a healthcare worker with PCR-confirmed SARS-CoV-2 infection or an uninfected control (not recorded which).

V usage is TRBV11-3 and J usage is TRBJ2-7; TRBD1 aligns across 9 bases. This CDR3 comprises 14 residues. V was clipped by 7 bases and J by 6 bases; unmatched bases: 10. CDR1 is SGHNT, CDR2 YENEEA, per germline. The CDR3: CASTDGTGYCEQYV. CDR3 nucleotide sequence: TGTGCCAGCACCGATGGGACAGGGTATTGCGAGCAGTACGTC.

The J gene is TRBJ2-1, the V gene TRBV7-9; possible D gene TRBD1, 6 bases. Per the germline V gene, CDR1 is SEHNR and CDR2 is FQNEAQ (reference sequence). Trimming left V 5 bases short and J 6 bases short, with 14 bases between. This CDR3 has 14 residues. CDR3 sequence reads: CASSPSPQGNEQFF. DNA of the CDR3: TGTGCCAGCAGCCCATCACCACAGGGCAATGAGCAGTTCTTC.

This clonotype was seen many times. The chain has TRBV18 and TRBJ2-5, with no clear D. Germline-derived CDR1 and CDR2 are KGHSH and LQKENI. The V and J ends lost 6 bases and 0 bases respectively, with 14 bases between them. The CDR3 is made up of 15 amino acids. This CDR3 reads CASSLTARNQETQYF. CDR3 coding DNA: TGTGCCAGCTCTCTTACAGCGAGGAACCAAGAGACCCAGTACTTC.

This clonotype was found many times. The chain carries TRBV18 and TRBJ1-1, with a weak D call TRBD1 (5 bases). Germline values: CDR1 KGHSH, CDR2 LQKENI. CDR3 length equals 15 residues. Trimming shortened V by 5 bases and J by 0 bases, and 13 bases separated the two germline ends. CDR3 amino acids: CASSGASGVNTEAFF. DNA of the CDR3: TGTGCCAGCTCAGGGGCGTCTGGGGTGAACACTGAAGCTTTCTTT. Full variable domain (rest looked up from reference TRBV18 and TRBJ1-1): NAGVMQNPRHLVRRRGQEARLRCSPMKGHSHVYWYRQLPEEGLKFMVYLQKENIIDESGMPKERFSAEFPKEGPSILRIQQVVRGDSAAYFCASSGASGVNTEAFFGQGTRLTVV.

This clonotype was counted between two and nine times. The J gene is TRBJ2-5, the V gene TRBV12-3 or TRBV12-4; D may be TRBD2 (5 bases). The CDR3 is 14 amino acids. V was shortened by 6 bases and J by 1 base, with 12 bases between the two germline ends. The CDR3 DNA reads TGTGCCAGCAGCCGAGCGGCGGTCCAAGAGACCCAGTACTTC. Its protein product is CASSRAAVQETQYF.

This clonotype appeared many times. The CDR3 DNA sequence: TGTGCCAGCACCCCCCCGGCCGGGGATGAGCAGTTCTTC. Its protein product is CASTPPAGDEQFF. The chain couples TRBV4-2 to TRBJ2-1; TRBD2 might be the D (5 bases). The ends were cut back, 7 bases at V and 8 bases at J, with 15 bases in the middle. Germline assignment: CDR1 LGHNA and CDR2 YNFKEQ. The CDR3 extends over 13 amino acids.

This clonotype was picked up many times. This rearrangement joins TRBV20-1 to TRBJ2-1; D is perhaps TRBD1 (6 bases). Germline loops: CDR1 DFQATT, CDR2 SNEGSKA (reference sequence). There are 16 residues in the CDR3. The germline V and J ends were trimmed by 5 bases and 0 bases, with 17 bases remaining between them. The CDR3 DNA reads as TGCAGTGCTTTACGCCGGGACATAGGCTCCTACAATGAGCAGTTCTTC. Translating gives CSALRRDIGSYNEQFF.

This clonotype was recorded at least ten times. This chain joins TRBV30 and TRBJ1-1, with 8 positions matching TRBD1. The CDR3 runs 14 residues. CDR1 and CDR2 (germline): GTSNPN, SVGIG (reference sequence). Trimming removed 2 bases from V and 5 bases from J; junction bases left unmatched: 7. The CDR3 here is CAWSPGGRGTEAFF. The CDR3 DNA follows: TGTGCCTGGAGTCCAGGGGGCCGGGGGACTGAAGCTTTCTTT.

This clonotype occurred many times. The J gene is TRBJ1-1, the V gene TRBV12-3 or TRBV12-4; D might be TRBD1 (5 bases). CDR3 length: 14 amino acids. The V gene lost 6 bases and the J gene lost 5 bases, with 16 bases spanning the gap. In DNA form, the CDR3 reads TGTGCCAGCAGATTTCGGCAGGGAGGGACTGAAGCTTTCTTT. Protein product: CASRFRQGGTEAFF.

Ten or more counts support this clonotype. The chain recombines TRBV7-8 with TRBJ2-1, with D possibly called TRBD1 or TRBD2 (5 bases each). The CDR3 length is 15 residues. Germline CDR1 SGHVS, CDR2 FQNEAQ. V dropped 3 bases and J dropped 2 bases, with 11 bases sitting between them. CDR3 protein: CASSLGEGTYNEQFF. The CDR3 DNA reads as TGTGCCAGCAGCTTGGGGGAAGGAACCTACAATGAGCAGTTCTTC.

This clonotype has a count of ten or more. The chain is built from TRBV6-5 and TRBJ1-3, with 10 nucleotides matching TRBD1. This CDR3 region has 16 residues. Germline lookup yields CDR1 MNHEY and CDR2 SVGAGI. V was pared by 5 bases and J by 0 bases, with 4 bases of the junction left unmatched. The CDR3 loop reads CASSDRGPYSGNTIYF. The CDR3 DNA reads TGTGCCAGCAGTGACAGGGGGCCCTACTCTGGAAACACCATATATTTT.

This clonotype was recorded at least ten times. The chain recombines TRBV12-3 or TRBV12-4 with TRBJ1-1; D not resolved. V was trimmed by 5 bases and J by 6 bases, leaving 13 bases between them. The length of the CDR3 is 13 residues. Here the CDR3 DNA reads TGTGCCAGCAGTCCGAGCAGGACTCCTGAAGCTTTCTTT. Translating gives CASSPSRTPEAFF.

This clonotype has ten or more counts. V and J are TRBV20-1 and TRBJ2-2; 7 bases are a match to TRBD1. Losses at the gene ends were 4 bases for V and 3 bases for J; bases not matched to a gene: 11. CDR3 length equals 16 residues. The germline V gene encodes CDR1 DFQATT and CDR2 SNEGSKA (reference sequence). The CDR3 nucleotides read TGCAGTGCTATGTCTTATGACAGGGTTCACACCGGGGAGCTGTTTTTT. It codes for CSAMSYDRVHTGELFF.

This clonotype turned up a few times. The chain carries TRBV6-6 and TRBJ2-3, with D perhaps TRBD1 or TRBD2 (5 bases each). CDR3 length equals 14 residues. Trimming took 2 bases from V and 6 from J, leaving 12 bases between them. Germline CDR1 reads MNHNY; CDR2 reads SVGAGI (reference sequence). The chain's CDR3 is CASSYGGFTDTQYF. The CDR3 DNA reads as TGTGCCAGCAGTTACGGGGGATTCACGGATACGCAGTATTTT.

This clonotype was seen ten or more times. This rearrangement joins TRBV5-6 to TRBJ2-7, with 11 bases matching TRBD1. This CDR3 is 16 amino acids long. Germline V gene lookup returns CDR1 SGHDT and CDR2 YYEEEE. J was trimmed by 3 bases and V by 5 bases; bases with no gene match: 10. CDR3 sequence: CASRRTGGEVFYEQYV. As DNA, the CDR3 is TGTGCCAGCAGGAGGACAGGGGGCGAAGTTTTCTACGAGCAGTACGTC.

This clonotype was counted ten times or more. The chain recombines TRBV2 with TRBJ2-2; no definite D call. CDR3 size: 15 residues. The V end lost 2 bases, the J end lost 2 bases, and 9 bases lay between the germline ends. Germline CDR1 and CDR2: SNHLY and FYNNEI. DNA for the CDR3: TGTGCCAGCAGTGAATTCGGCGGTAACACCGGGGAGCTGTTTTTT. Protein product: CASSEFGGNTGELFF.

This clonotype has at least ten counts. The chain uses TRBV11-2 and TRBJ1-1, with 7 bases fitting TRBD1. The J segment lost 3 bases and the V segment lost 5 bases, leaving 3 bases of the junction unmatched. There are 13 residues in the CDR3. CDR1 and CDR2 (germline): SGHAT, FQNNGV. DNA of the CDR3: TGTGCCAGCAGCCCCACAGGGGACACTGAAGCTTTCTTT. This encodes CASSPTGDTEAFF. The full variable domain, its missing parts supplied by reference TRBV11-2 and TRBJ1-1, is EAGVAQSPRYKIIEKRQSVAFWCNPISGHATLYWYQQILGQGPKLLIQFQNNGVVDDSQLPKDRFSAERLKGVDSTLKIQPAKLEDSAVYLCASSPTGDTEAFFGQGTRLTVV.

Ten or more counts support this clonotype. The chain combines TRBV19 with TRBJ2-4; 7 bases match TRBD1. V was pared by 10 bases and J by 8 bases, with 11 bases of the junction left unmatched. Germline CDR1 is LNHDA and CDR2 is SQIVND (reference sequence). This CDR3 region has 13 residues. CDR3 DNA sequence: TGTGCCACCAAGATCGAGGGGGCTGACATTCAGTACTTC. This translates into CATKIEGADIQYF.

This clonotype was counted ten times or more. This sequence joins TRBV19 and TRBJ1-2; no definite D call. V was trimmed by 8 bases and J by 1 base, leaving 20 bases between them. Germline-derived CDR1 and CDR2 are LNHDA and SQIVND (reference sequence). The CDR3 contains 16 residues. For the CDR3, the DNA is TGTGCCAGTGTCTCCAATCCCCTAGCTGGTAACTATGGCTACACCTTC. Translated, it gives CASVSNPLAGNYGYTF.

This clonotype was detected many times. Here the CDR3 DNA reads TGTGCCAGCAGCCCACAGGGGGTACATATGAACACTGAAGCTTTCTTT. This translates into CASSPQGVHMNTEAFF. The V call is TRBV7-3, the J call TRBJ1-1; 8 bases line up with TRBD1. With V trimmed by 5 bases and J by 0 bases, 8 bases remained unmatched. In germline, CDR1 is SGHTA, CDR2 FQGTGA. This CDR3 is built from 16 residues.

This clonotype was seen at least ten times. The chain employs TRBV20-1 and TRBJ1-5, with D possibly being TRBD1 (5 bases). The CDR3 sequence is 15 residues long. The germline V gene has CDR1 DFQATT and CDR2 SNEGSKA (reference sequence). V was clipped by 7 bases and J by 2 bases, with 18 bases between them. CDR3 loop: CSVSRPGGGNQPQHF. CDR3 coding DNA: TGCAGTGTTAGTAGGCCCGGGGGTGGCAATCAGCCCCAGCATTTT.

This clonotype qualifies as medium-sized. The rearrangement links TRBV5-6 to TRBJ1-1; D possibly corresponds to TRBD1 (5 bases). Germline assignment: CDR1 SGHDT and CDR2 YYEEEE. This CDR3 is built from 12 residues. Trimming shortened V by 2 bases and J by 5 bases, and 7 bases separated the two germline ends. This CDR3 is CASSFRGTEAFF. For the CDR3, the DNA is TGTGCCAGCAGCTTTCGGGGGACTGAAGCTTTCTTT.

This clonotype appeared many times. This chain links TRBV10-2 with TRBJ2-6, with no clear D. Looked up from germline, CDR1 is WSHSY and CDR2 is SAAADI. The ends were cut back, 3 bases at V and 0 bases at J, with 6 bases in the middle. The CDR3 totals 15 residues. The CDR3 is CASSESNSGANVLTF. CDR3 bases: TGCGCCAGCAGTGAATCCAACTCTGGGGCCAACGTCCTGACTTTC.

This clonotype occurred a few times. The chain combines TRBV12-3 or TRBV12-4 with TRBJ2-1, with TRBD2 matching 10 bases. Unmatched junction bases numbered 5, after V lost 6 bases and J lost 3 bases. The length of the CDR3 is 15 residues. CDR3 sequence (DNA): TGTGCCAGCAGCATGCTAGCGGGGGACTACAATGAGCAGTTCTTC. Residues: CASSMLAGDYNEQFF.

This clonotype was found many times. This chain joins TRBV5-1 and TRBJ2-1; 11 bases match TRBD2. V dropped 0 bases and J dropped 4; count of bases not matched to a gene: 12. This CDR3 has 19 residues. Germline V lookup: CDR1 SGHRS, CDR2 YFSETQ. The CDR3 is CASSLASTASGGPYNEQFF. CDR3 DNA: TGCGCCAGCAGCTTGGCTAGTACGGCTAGCGGGGGGCCTTACAATGAGCAGTTCTTC. Filled out from reference TRBV5-1 and TRBJ2-1, the complete variable domain reads KAGVTQTPRYLIKTRGQQVTLSCSPISGHRSVSWYQQTPGQGLQFLFEYFSETQRNKGNFPGRFSGRQFSNSRSEMNVSTLELGDSALYLCASSLASTASGGPYNEQFFGPGTRLTVL.

This clonotype was recorded many times. This rearrangement joins TRBV5-4 to TRBJ2-5; the match to TRBD1 covers 10 bases. The CDR3 contains 14 residues. Losses at the gene ends were 4 bases for V and 2 bases for J; bases not matched to a gene: 2. CDR1 is SGHNT, CDR2 YYREEE, per germline (reference sequence). CDR3 in DNA: TGTGCCAGCAGCCCGGGACAGGGGCAAGAGACCCAGTACTTC. Protein: CASSPGQGQETQYF.

Ten or more counts support this clonotype. The chain has TRBV2 and TRBJ2-1, with 13 bases fitting TRBD2. The CDR3 consists of 15 residues. Germline V lookup: CDR1 SNHLY, CDR2 FYNNEI. V shed 4 bases and J 6 bases; nucleotides not matched to a gene: 3. The CDR3 DNA sequence: TGTGCCAGCAGTGTTACTAGCGGGGGGGGCAATGAGCAGTTCTTC. It specifies CASSVTSGGGNEQFF.